The 26 T cell receptor beta chains reported below all come from one sample, sequenced in a study of shared T cell receptors in the human thymus. Clones were sequenced by immunoSEQ multiplex PCR, and TCRdb holds only the in-frame ones, with some missing. The sample lists approximately 730,000 clones, 80% to 90% occurring once. Another study also made use of these data, one on human thymus T cells.

The specimen was thymocytes. These receptors all come from a girl under three years old with a congenital heart defect.

The chain recombines TRBV28 with TRBJ1-5; 7 nucleotides line up with TRBD1. This CDR3 region has 16 residues. From germline, CDR1 is MDHEN and CDR2 SYDVKM. Unmatched junction bases numbered 11, after V lost 4 bases and J lost 5 bases. The CDR3 protein is CASSYSGTAAYQPQHF. CDR3 nucleotides: TGTGCCAGCAGTTATAGCGGGACAGCGGCTTATCAGCCCCAGCATTTT.

The chain carries TRBV6-5 and TRBJ1-1; unclear D gene. V dropped 2 bases and J dropped 3 bases, with 16 bases sitting between them. The CDR3 covers 16 residues. From germline, CDR1 is MNHEY and CDR2 SVGAGI. The CDR3 region is CASSYERGQFDTEAFF. The DNA for the CDR3 is TGTGCCAGCAGTTACGAGCGGGGTCAGTTCGACACTGAAGCTTTCTTT.

The J gene is TRBJ2-3, the V gene TRBV14; D might be TRBD1 (6 bases). Looked up from germline, CDR1 is SGHDN and CDR2 is FVKESK. The V end lost 0 bases, the J end lost 1 base, and 17 bases lay between the germline ends. The CDR3 extends over 18 amino acids. In DNA form, the CDR3 reads TGTGCCAGCAGCCAAGAGTCCCTCCCGGGACAACGCACAGATACGCAGTATTTT. Translated, it gives CASSQESLPGQRTDTQYF.

The chain employs TRBV28 and TRBJ1-1; weak D call: TRBD1 (5 bases). V was trimmed by 6 bases and J by 1 base, leaving 24 bases between them. The CDR3 is made up of 18 amino acids. Germline assignment: CDR1 MDHEN and CDR2 SYDVKM. The CDR3 DNA reads as TGTGCCAGCAGATTACGTTGGGGGGACCTCAAAAGGAACACTGAAGCTTTCTTT. Translation gives CASRLRWGDLKRNTEAFF.

The sample holds one count of this clone. The gene calls are TRBV5-6 and TRBJ1-1; D ambiguous. The CDR3 sequence is 17 residues long. V was shortened by 2 bases and J by 1 base, with 18 bases between the two germline ends. CDR1 is SGHDT and CDR2 is YYEEEE in the germline V gene. CDR3 residues: CASSFRSAQEANTEAFF. The CDR3 DNA reads TGTGCCAGCAGCTTTAGGTCGGCCCAAGAGGCGAACACTGAAGCTTTCTTT.

The V call is TRBV5-1, the J call TRBJ1-2; D call uncertain. Germline V lookup: CDR1 SGHRS, CDR2 YFSETQ. The CDR3 is 15 amino acids. V lost 4 bases and J 3 bases, leaving 16 bases between the germline ends. CDR3 protein: CASSVDGVYDYGYTF. As DNA, the CDR3 is TGCGCCAGCAGCGTAGACGGGGTTTACGACTATGGCTACACCTTC.

The genes are TRBV28 and TRBJ1-6; no clear D gene. Trimming removed 6 bases at V and 4 bases at J, with 13 bases between. CDR3 length equals 15 residues. CDR1 MDHEN and CDR2 SYDVKM come from the germline V gene. This CDR3 is CASRLWAEYNSPLHF. The CDR3 DNA reads TGTGCCAGCAGGTTGTGGGCAGAATATAATTCACCCCTCCACTTT.

The V call is TRBV5-1, the J call TRBJ1-6, with 10 bases aligning to TRBD1. The germline V gene encodes CDR1 SGHRS and CDR2 YFSETQ. V trimming: 4 bases; J trimming: 9 bases; junction bases outside the gene matches: 4. The CDR3 length is 14 residues. This chain's CDR3 is CASSLGQGTSPLHF. Written as DNA, the CDR3 is TGCGCCAGCAGCCTGGGACAGGGGACTTCACCCCTCCACTTT.

Only a few counts were recorded for this clone. The chain combines TRBV18 with TRBJ2-7, with D tentatively TRBD2 (7 bases). V was clipped by 5 bases and J by 0 bases, with 14 bases between them. Germline V lookup: CDR1 KGHSH, CDR2 LQKENI. This CDR3 is built from 15 residues. CDR3 nucleotide sequence: TGTGCCAGCTCAAGAGGGAGGGGGGACTCCTACGAGCAGTACTTC. Its translation: CASSRGRGDSYEQYF. Together with reference TRBV18 and TRBJ2-7, the CDR3 gives the full variable domain: NAGVMQNPRHLVRRRGQEARLRCSPMKGHSHVYWYRQLPEEGLKFMVYLQKENIIDESGMPKERFSAEFPKEGPSILRIQQVVRGDSAAYFCASSRGRGDSYEQYFGPGTRLTVT.

The rearrangement links TRBV10-3 to TRBJ1-5; D is unclear. The CDR3 extends over 15 amino acids. Germline V gene data show CDR1 as ENHRY and CDR2 as SYGVKD. V dropped 6 bases and J dropped 1 base, with 13 bases sitting between them. CDR3 residues: CAIREGSRSNQPQHF. The CDR3 DNA reads as TGTGCCATCAGGGAGGGTAGTAGAAGCAATCAGCCCCAGCATTTT.

CDR3 coding DNA: TGCAGCGCTGGAGCGGGGTCCGCGGCAGATACGCAGTATTTT. Protein product: CSAGAGSAADTQYF. This chain connects TRBV29-1 to TRBJ2-3; TRBD2 aligns across 7 bases. Losses at the gene ends were 7 bases for V and 4 bases for J; bases not matched to a gene: 11. The CDR3 totals 14 residues. Looked up from germline, CDR1 is SQVTM and CDR2 is ANQGSEA.

The rearrangement links TRBV6-5 to TRBJ2-1; 8 bases map to TRBD1. Germline CDR1 is MNHEY and CDR2 is SVGAGI. The CDR3 loop spans 12 amino acids. The V gene end was trimmed by 6 bases and the J gene end by 12 bases; junction bases not matched to a gene: 7. The CDR3 DNA follows: TGTGCCAGCAGGAGAACAGGGGGGCGGCAGTTCTTC. Protein sequence: CASRRTGGRQFF.

The J gene is TRBJ1-5, the V gene TRBV7-2; maybe TRBD1 (6 bases). V was trimmed by 4 bases and J by 4 bases, leaving 11 bases between them. This CDR3 comprises 14 residues. Germline V gene data show CDR1 as SGHTA and CDR2 as FQGNSA. Here the CDR3 reads CASSSGTRNQPQHF. Written as DNA, the CDR3 is TGTGCCAGCAGCTCAGGGACAAGGAATCAGCCCCAGCATTTT.

The rearrangement uses TRBV5-6 and TRBJ2-1, with D perhaps TRBD2 (5 bases). Trimming cost V 5 bases and J 7 bases, with 10 bases left between them. This CDR3 contains 12 residues. In germline, CDR1 is SGHDT, CDR2 YYEEEE. The CDR3 protein is CASSLAVNEQFF. The CDR3 DNA sequence: TGTGCCAGCAGTCTAGCAGTTAATGAGCAGTTCTTC. The full variable domain, with the rest looked up from reference TRBV5-6 and TRBJ2-1, is DAGVTQSPTHLIKTRGQQVTLRCSPKSGHDTVSWYQQALGQGPQFIFQYYEEEERQRGNFPDRFSGHQFPNYSSELNVNALLLGDSALYLCASSLAVNEQFFGPGTRLTVL.

The genes are TRBV5-1 and TRBJ1-3; D is ambiguous. The V gene lost 0 bases and the J gene lost 0 bases, with 10 bases spanning the gap. Germline loops: CDR1 SGHRS, CDR2 YFSETQ. The CDR3 runs to 16 residues. The CDR3 DNA sequence: TGCGCCAGCAGCTTGGAAATCGGGTTCTCTGGAAACACCATATATTTT. It encodes CASSLEIGFSGNTIYF.

The chain is built from TRBV9 and TRBJ2-7; 10 positions match TRBD1. The CDR3 spans 15 residues. Germline V gives CDR1 SGDLS, CDR2 YYNGEE. The V segment lost 2 bases and the J segment 2 bases; nucleotides outside the gene matches: 4. The CDR3 loop is CASSVGTGVAYEQYF. In DNA form, the CDR3 reads TGTGCCAGCAGCGTGGGGACAGGGGTTGCCTACGAGCAGTACTTC.

V usage is TRBV7-9 and J usage is TRBJ1-4, with a tentative D call TRBD1 (5 bases). The germline V and J ends were trimmed by 4 bases and 8 bases, with 20 bases remaining between them. The CDR3 contains 16 residues. Germline-derived CDR1 and CDR2 are SEHNR and FQNEAQ (reference sequence). Here the CDR3 DNA reads TGTGCCAGCAGCTCCTATTTCAGGAGGGGAAAAGAAAAACTGTTTTTT. Its translation is CASSSYFRRGKEKLFF.

The rearrangement links TRBV6-5 to TRBJ1-1; D may be TRBD1 (6 bases). The CDR3 consists of 15 residues. Germline V gives CDR1 MNHEY, CDR2 SVGAGI. Trimming removed 1 base from V and 1 base from J, with 10 bases in between. In DNA, the CDR3 is TGTGCCAGCAGTTACTGGGGGGGCCCGAACACTGAAGCTTTCTTT. Protein product: CASSYWGGPNTEAFF.

V gene TRBV28 combines with J gene TRBJ2-7; D perhaps matches TRBD2 (6 bases). The CDR3 runs 14 residues. Germline CDR1 MDHEN, CDR2 SYDVKM. The germline V and J ends were trimmed by 2 bases and 0 bases, with 8 bases remaining between them. This chain's CDR3 is CASSLAGLSYEQYF. The CDR3 region has the DNA TGTGCCAGCAGTTTAGCGGGGCTCTCCTACGAGCAGTACTTC.

The V gene is TRBV30, the J gene TRBJ2-3, with 15 bases matching TRBD2. In germline, CDR1 is GTSNPN, CDR2 SVGIG (reference sequence). V gave up 0 bases and J gave up 11 bases; unmatched junction bases: 18. The CDR3 is made up of 19 amino acids. As DNA, the CDR3 is TGTGCCTGGAGTGTACACGGAGAACCCGGACTAGCGGGGGGGAATCGGCAGTATTTT. Protein: CAWSVHGEPGLAGGNRQYF.

This clone was counted a single time. The V and J genes are TRBV6-5 and TRBJ1-2, with D uncertain. The V and J ends lost 3 bases and 7 bases respectively, with 12 bases between them. The CDR3 is 13 residues long. From germline, CDR1 is MNHEY and CDR2 SVGAGI. CDR3: CASSYWPEAGYTF. The CDR3 coding sequence is TGTGCCAGCAGTTATTGGCCCGAGGCTGGCTACACCTTC.

This rearrangement joins TRBV15 to TRBJ2-1, with TRBD2 identical over 7 bases. CDR1 and CDR2 (germline): LNHNV, YYDKDF (reference sequence). The V and J ends lost 0 bases and 4 bases, in that order; junction bases with no gene match: 6. CDR3 length: 16 amino acids. This chain's CDR3 is CATSRDRDYPYNEQFF. The CDR3 DNA reads as TGTGCCACCAGCAGAGATCGGGACTACCCTTACAATGAGCAGTTCTTC.

The rearrangement links TRBV19 to TRBJ2-5; D unresolved. Germline V gene lookup returns CDR1 LNHDA and CDR2 SQIVND (reference sequence). V dropped 3 bases and J dropped 1 base, with 15 bases sitting between them. The CDR3 spans 16 residues. CDR3: CASSIASYAIQETQYF. The CDR3 region has the DNA TGTGCCAGTAGTATCGCCTCCTATGCGATCCAAGAGACCCAGTACTTC. The full variable domain, its missing parts supplied by reference TRBV19 and TRBJ2-5, is DGGITQSPKYLFRKEGQNVTLSCEQNLNHDAMYWYRQDPGQGLRLIYYSQIVNDFQKGDIAEGYSVSREKKESFPLTVTSAQKNPTAFYLCASSIASYAIQETQYFGPGTRLLVL.

This chain uses TRBV6-4 with TRBJ2-1, with D tentatively TRBD2 (5 bases). CDR1 is MRHNA, CDR2 SNTAGT, per germline. Deletions cut 4 bases from V and 0 bases from J, with 13 bases between. The CDR3 is 16 amino acids. CDR3 nucleotides: TGTGCCAGCAGTGCCTTTCTAGGGAGCTCCTACAATGAGCAGTTCTTC. Its protein product is CASSAFLGSSYNEQFF.

The gene calls are TRBV27 and TRBJ1-5; tentatively, D is TRBD1 (5 bases). The CDR3 contains 17 residues. The V and J ends lost 2 bases and 1 base respectively, with 15 bases between them. Germline CDR1 and CDR2: MNHEY and SMNVEV (reference sequence). The CDR3 bases are TGTGCCAGCAGTTTAGAGGTTCCGCACAGGAGCAATCAGCCCCAGCATTTT. This encodes CASSLEVPHRSNQPQHF.

This clone was detected once. V usage is TRBV27 and J usage is TRBJ1-4; D is unresolved. V gave up 3 bases and J gave up 5 bases, with 13 bases separating them. The CDR3 is made up of 15 amino acids. The germline V gene encodes CDR1 MNHEY and CDR2 SMNVEV (reference sequence). CDR3 in amino acids: CASSFLGRGNEKLFF. The CDR3 nucleotides are TGTGCCAGCAGTTTCCTCGGACGGGGAAATGAAAAACTGTTTTTT.